Only a few counts were recorded for the clone carrying this TCR beta chain. Antigen unknown. The data were obtained in a study of T-cell reconstitution after alpha-beta-depleted transplantation in children. Whole-study results and caveats: After one year, T-cell counts and TCRbeta diversity mostly came from new T cells.

The V gene end was trimmed by 6 bases and the J gene end by 8 bases; junction bases not matched to a gene: 8. The CDR3 runs to 14 residues. From germline, CDR1 is DFQATT and CDR2 SNEGSKA (reference sequence). The TCRbeta library was prepared with unique molecular identifiers. Via MiXCR, TCRdb re-called the PCR reads, giving one row per CDR3 protein. The sample records more than 300,000 distinct CDR3 sequences, about 16% being singletons. The gene calls are TRBV20-1 and TRBJ1-6; 9 bases fit TRBD1. The specimen comprised PBMCs, mostly from graft donor cells, sampled 360 days after TCRalphabeta/CD19-depleted stem cell transplant. The sequence was collected from a male patient aged 2-9 years who had a stem cell transplant for acute lymphoblastic leukemia, so the T cells may come from the graft donor. CDR3: CSATPGQGDSPLHF. The CDR3 DNA reads TGCAGTGCAACCCCGGGACAGGGCGATTCACCCCTCCACTTT.